A single sample is the source of the 15 T cell receptor beta chains below, sequenced in a study of identical twins. TCRdb independently ran MiXCR on the 5' RACE reads; one entry per CDR3 protein. Of some 690,000 distinct CDR3 sequences listed, around 21% were seen once; the top ten hold around 4.5%. These data also featured in a second study, about T cells expressing NK-cell markers.

The source material was PBMCs. All receptors come from a woman aged 18-30 years in good health.

There are many counts of this clonotype. One end of the junction fails to match germline, which may point to a read error. V gene TRBV11-1 combines with J gene TRBJ2-2; TRBD2 matches 9 bases. The CDR3 totals 16 residues. CDR1 and CDR2 (germline): SGHAT, FQDESV (reference sequence). CDR3 bases: TGTGCCAGCGGCTTTAGCGGGGGCACGAACACCGGGGAGCTGTTTTTT. As protein: CASGFSGGTNTGELFF.

The chain couples TRBV13 to TRBJ2-1; tentative D call: TRBD2 (6 bases). Germline-derived CDR1 and CDR2 are PRHDT and FYEKMQ (reference sequence). The CDR3 has 12 amino acids. Trimming removed 5 bases at V and 10 bases at J, with 12 bases between. CDR3 nucleotides: TGTGCCAGCAGCCCGGGACTTCAAGAGCAGTTCTTC. Its protein product is CASSPGLQEQFF.

This clonotype was observed a few times. The chain employs TRBV12-3 or TRBV12-4 and TRBJ2-2; no reliable D call. The CDR3 consists of 11 residues. V was trimmed by 7 bases and J by 5 bases, leaving 5 bases between them. The CDR3 sequence is CASTPTGELFF. The CDR3 coding sequence is TGTGCCAGCACCCCGACCGGGGAGCTGTTTTTT.

This clonotype was counted between two and nine times. The chain recombines TRBV20-1 with TRBJ2-1, with 7 bases fitting TRBD1. The CDR3 is made up of 13 amino acids. The germline gives CDR1 DFQATT, CDR2 SNEGSKA (reference sequence). The J segment lost 9 bases and the V segment lost 5 bases, leaving 10 bases of the junction unmatched. CDR3 loop: CSASSLQGTEQFF. The CDR3 region has the DNA TGCAGTGCTTCAAGTCTACAGGGGACTGAGCAGTTCTTC.

The V call is TRBV19, the J call TRBJ2-6, with a tentative D call TRBD2 (6 bases). Looked up from germline, CDR1 is LNHDA and CDR2 is SQIVND (reference sequence). V was pared by 2 bases and J by 2 bases, with 25 bases between. The CDR3 contains 21 residues. This CDR3 reads CASSIPWSLATGVAGANVLTF. The CDR3 nucleotides are TGTGCCAGTAGTATACCGTGGAGTTTAGCGACGGGGGTAGCTGGGGCCAACGTCCTGACTTTC.

The chain couples TRBV6-5 to TRBJ2-7; D not certain. V gave up 1 base and J gave up 2 bases, with 9 bases separating them. The germline CDR1 and CDR2 sequences are MNHEY and SVGAGI. The CDR3 is made up of 14 amino acids. CDR3: CASSYYGPTYEQYF. CDR3 sequence (DNA): TGTGCCAGCAGTTACTACGGGCCGACCTACGAGCAGTACTTC.

There are a few counts of this clonotype. The rearrangement links TRBV5-1 to TRBJ2-1; no firm D call. The V end lost 1 base, the J end lost 6 bases, and 8 bases lay between the germline ends. The CDR3 sequence is 13 residues long. In germline, CDR1 is SGHRS, CDR2 YFSETQ. CDR3 bases: TGCGCCAGCAGCTTGCCTTTCCGCAATGAGCAGTTCTTC. It encodes CASSLPFRNEQFF.

The CDR3 bases are TGTGCCAGCAGTGCAGGACAGGGGGTAAAAGGAAACACCATATATTTT. Amino acid sequence: CASSAGQGVKGNTIYF. The genes are TRBV6-1 and TRBJ1-3, with 10 nucleotides matching TRBD1. This CDR3 is 16 amino acids long. Germline loops: CDR1 MNHNS, CDR2 SASEGT. Trimming took 4 bases from V and 4 from J; bases not matched to a gene: 7.

This clonotype was found a few times. V is TRBV19 and J is TRBJ2-7; maybe TRBD2 (6 bases). Between the trimmed V and J ends, which lost 1 base and 2 bases, there was a span of 9 bases. This CDR3 spans 14 amino acids. The V gene's germline CDR1 is LNHDA and CDR2 SQIVND (reference sequence). The CDR3 DNA is TGTGCCAGTAGTATAGTGGGAGGACCCTACGAGCAGTACTTC. Its protein product is CASSIVGGPYEQYF.

This clonotype was picked up a small number of times. The chain has TRBV29-1 and TRBJ1-1; D might be TRBD1 (5 bases). CDR3 size: 13 residues. V shed 5 bases and J shed 6 bases, with 16 bases lying between them. The germline V gene encodes CDR1 SQVTM and CDR2 ANQGSEA. CDR3 sequence: CSVSHRGGAEAFF. The CDR3 DNA reads as TGCAGCGTTTCGCACCGGGGGGGGGCTGAAGCTTTCTTT. Looking up the rest from reference TRBV29-1 and TRBJ1-1 gives the full variable domain: SAVISQKPSRDICQRGTSLTIQCQVDSQVTMMFWYRQQPGQSLTLIATANQGSEATYESGFVIDKFPISRPNLTFSTLTVSNMSPEDSSIYLCSVSHRGGAEAFFGQGTRLTVV.

This clonotype was seen a handful of times. This chain links TRBV29-1 with TRBJ2-7; no definite D call. CDR1 SQVTM and CDR2 ANQGSEA come from the germline V gene. Deletions cut 5 bases from V and 2 bases from J, with 16 bases between. The length of the CDR3 is 14 residues. CDR3 DNA sequence: TGCAGCGTTCGGTTTAACCGGACGCCCTACGAGCAGTACTTC. Amino acid sequence: CSVRFNRTPYEQYF.

CDR3 DNA: TGTGCCAGCATGTTAAGTTTCGGCGGGAGACTGACTTCTAGCACAGATACGCAGTATTTT. The encoded protein is CASMLSFGGRLTSSTDTQYF. This chain links TRBV27 with TRBJ2-3, with 7 bases identical to TRBD2. CDR3 length: 20 residues. Germline V gene data show CDR1 as MNHEY and CDR2 as SMNVEV (reference sequence). V lost 7 bases, J lost 0 bases, and 22 bases stayed unmatched.

The chain combines TRBV20-1 with TRBJ2-3, with 7 positions matching TRBD2. Germline CDR1 reads DFQATT; CDR2 reads SNEGSKA (reference sequence). V shed 3 bases and J 2 bases; nucleotides not matched to a gene: 8. The CDR3 has 15 residues. In DNA, the CDR3 is TGCAGTGCTAGTCGATCCCTAGCGGTCACAGATACGCAGTATTTT. Translated, it gives CSASRSLAVTDTQYF.

The chain joins TRBV5-1 to TRBJ2-3; no definite D call. Trimming removed 4 bases at V and 2 bases at J, with 14 bases between. The V gene's germline CDR1 is SGHRS and CDR2 YFSETQ. This CDR3 is 15 amino acids long. CDR3 DNA: TGCGCCAGCAGCCGCCTAACTACCTCCACAGATACGCAGTATTTT. It is translated as CASSRLTTSTDTQYF.

This chain's CDR3 is CATSRDFGSHNEQFF. In nucleotides, the CDR3 is TGTGCCACCAGCAGAGATTTCGGGAGCCACAATGAGCAGTTCTTC. The V and J genes are TRBV15 and TRBJ2-1, with D possibly being TRBD2 (6 bases). CDR1 and CDR2 from the germline V gene are LNHNV and YYDKDF (reference sequence). This CDR3 is built from 15 residues. Trimming removed 0 bases at V and 5 bases at J, with 11 bases between.